This T cell receptor beta chain was recorded in a study of blood T cell repertoires in COVID-19. With V trimmed by 8 bases and J by 8 bases, 11 bases remained unmatched. Germline CDR1 MDHEN, CDR2 SYDVKM. This CDR3 is 16 amino acids long. The assay was immunoSEQ multiplex PCR, and TCRdb's table has in-frame clones only and misses some. This table has a few hundred thousand clones, 80% to 90% appearing once. The source is a woman older than 75 with COVID-19, enrolled during active disease. The specimen was peripheral blood. The chain joins TRBV28 to TRBJ1-6, with 11 bases matching TRBD1. The CDR3 DNA follows: TGTGCCAGCGCCAGTTTTCCGGGACAGGGGGATTCACCCCTCCACTTT. This encodes CASASFPGQGDSPLHF. Combining the CDR3 with reference TRBV28 and TRBJ1-6 gives the whole variable domain DVKVTQSSRYLVKRTGEKVFLECVQDMDHENMFWYRQDPGLGLRLIYFSYDVKMKEKGDIPEGYSVSREKKERFSLILESASTNQTSMYLCASASFPGQGDSPLHFGNGTRLTVT.